This T cell receptor (beta chain) was profiled in a study of T cells after posttransplantation cyclophosphamide (dated by TCRdb to the mid-2010s). About the study as a whole: Using TRB sequencing, the study followed how the T cell repertoire rebuilt after myeloablative bone marrow transplantation with posttransplantation cyclophosphamide given as GVHD prophylaxis. Antigen receptor sequencing covered samples from roughly 35 PTCy-treated patients and around 15 of their related bone marrow donors. Blood from all 35 or so PTCy patients who had 1-year posttransplant specimens underwent TRB sequencing. TRB sequencing was also done on up to roughly 3 additional blood samples from 2 to 5.2 years after transplant in 3 patients, and on pretransplant blood from several patients. Because TRA and TRB clonality were tightly correlated in 8 or 9 samples, subsequent TCR analyses were focused on TRB only. Public TRB sequences were searched against a database of over 3,000 sequences associated with responses to pathogens, tumor antigens, self-antigens and alloantigens. Paper-wide results and their limitations: The TRB repertoires of T cells infiltrating skin or the GI tract showed only limited overlap with the TRB repertoires found in blood. At 1-2 months, donor-recipient similarity was low but rose over the first year, and the later blood repertoires were often dominated by donor CD8+ memory clones. Across 45 patients, recipient CMV seropositivity and CMV reactivation were highly associated with TRB clonality; PTCy diversity was similar to CNI/methotrexate controls.

Peripheral blood samples were provided by related bone marrow donors on the day of marrow donation. Peripheral blood and bone marrow mononuclear cells were isolated by Ficoll-Hypaque density centrifugation and cryopreserved. On this clone: The target of this receptor is not known. No quality values exist for individual bases; no much larger clone is one base distant.

Spanning cysteine to phenylalanine, the CDR3 consists of 13 amino acids. CDR3 DNA only is kept here, 39 bases in frame from base 1. In the germline V gene, CDR1 corresponds to ENHRY and CDR2 to SYGVKD. V and J lose 4 bases and 5 bases, and a span of 11 bases separates them. TRB sequencing used genomic DNA with the immunoSEQ assay at survey resolution or the hsTCRB kit. Turning to the authors' computational methods: The immunoSEQ software handled initial read processing, and the LymphoSeq R package was used for repertoire analyses. Clonality was computed as 1 minus normalized Shannon entropy, and a Gini coefficient was also calculated for each TRB dataset. Phenotypes of unsorted samples were inferred by mapping TRB sequences from sorted subsets of the recipient or donor onto the same recipient's unsorted samples. TCRdb limited this immuneACCESS table to in-frame rearrangements with V and J called. A share of clones is missing; checked studies link under half to unresolved V genes, and the rest is unexplained. V and J calls and clone size are as listed in that table; D and trimming were resolved from the DNA. This sample holds around 66,000 clones; 90% to 95% were observed only once. The ten largest make up roughly 2.9% of the sample.

The source is a woman between 25 and 40 years old in good health and a related stem cell transplant donor. Sample: PBMCs. In this chain, TRBV10-3 is recombined with TRBJ1-2, with the D gene not clear enough to name. The DNA reads TGTGCCATCAGTGTGGGCTTGGAGTATGGCTACACCTTC. This sequence encodes CAISVGLEYGYTF.